Below are 14 T cell receptor beta chains sequenced from a single sample in a study of radiotherapy plus CTLA-4 blockade in lung cancer. TCRdb's table, derived via immunoSEQ multiplex PCR, lists solely in-frame clones and lacks some. This table holds approximately 99,000 clones, 85% to 90% found once. Sequences were derived from peripheral blood, sampled from a patient treated with radiotherapy plus ipilimumab. The receptors were gathered from a human donor with non-small cell lung cancer that progressed on radiotherapy plus ipilimumab.

The chain recombines TRBV11-3 with TRBJ1-1; D unresolved. This CDR3 region has 13 residues. V dropped 6 bases and J dropped 4 bases, with 12 bases sitting between them. CDR1 and CDR2 from the germline V gene are SGHNT and YENEEA. The CDR3 loop reads CASSPRAGTEAFF. The CDR3 DNA is TGTGCCAGCAGTCCCCGGGCTGGCACTGAAGCTTTCTTT. Filled out from reference TRBV11-3 and TRBJ1-1, the complete variable domain reads EAGVVQSPRYKIIEKKQPVAFWCNPISGHNTLYWYLQNLGQGPELLIRYENEEAVDDSQLPKDRFSAERLKGVDSTLKIQPAELGDSAVYLCASSPRAGTEAFFGQGTRLTVV.

This sequence joins TRBV20-1 and TRBJ2-1, with a weak D call TRBD1 (5 bases). This CDR3 region has 11 residues. The V end lost 6 bases, the J end lost 7 bases, and 10 bases lay between the germline ends. Germline V gene lookup returns CDR1 DFQATT and CDR2 SNEGSKA (reference sequence). The CDR3 DNA sequence: TGCAGTGCCCAAAGGGGTAATGAGCAGTTCTTC. Its translation: CSAQRGNEQFF.

The CDR3 reads CASRPSAGDRNDYEQYF. The CDR3 region has the DNA TGTGCCAGCAGACCCTCCGCGGGGGACAGGAACGACTACGAGCAGTACTTC. The chain joins TRBV7-8 to TRBJ2-7; D may be TRBD1 (8 bases). V was trimmed by 6 bases and J by 3 bases, leaving 24 bases between them. The CDR3 runs 17 residues. Germline loops: CDR1 SGHVS, CDR2 FQNEAQ.

The chain links TRBV30 to TRBJ1-2; no definite D call. The CDR3 spans 10 residues. The V gene's germline CDR1 is GTSNPN and CDR2 SVGIG (reference sequence). With 5 bases removed from V and 5 bases from J, the gap between germline ends came to 6 bases. CDR3 DNA: TGTGCCTGGGGGAGATATGGCTACACCTTC. It codes for CAWGRYGYTF.

The J gene is TRBJ1-3, the V gene TRBV14; the D is unclear. Between the trimmed V and J ends, which lost 0 bases and 3 bases, there was a span of 9 bases. The CDR3 is 15 amino acids. Germline V lookup: CDR1 SGHDN, CDR2 FVKESK. CDR3 sequence (DNA): TGTGCCAGCAGCCAAGATGCCGGTTTTGGAAACACCATATATTTT. Its protein is CASSQDAGFGNTIYF.

The V gene is TRBV9, the J gene TRBJ1-3; 7 positions agree with TRBD1. V lost 4 bases, J lost 3 bases, and 4 bases stayed unmatched. The length of the CDR3 is 14 residues. Per germline, CDR1 SGDLS and CDR2 YYNGEE. This CDR3 reads CASSPQGGGNTIYF. Written as DNA, the CDR3 is TGTGCCAGCAGCCCCCAGGGGGGTGGAAACACCATATATTTT.

J is TRBJ2-1 and V is TRBV7-3, with 9 bases lining up with TRBD2. Germline V lookup: CDR1 SGHTA, CDR2 FQGTGA. The V segment lost 1 base and the J segment 8 bases; nucleotides outside the gene matches: 6. This CDR3 has 15 amino acids. CDR3 in DNA: TGTGCCAGCAGCTTAATGGGACTAGCTGTCTATGAGCAGTTCTTC. Residues: CASSLMGLAVYEQFF.

This chain joins TRBV6-1 and TRBJ1-2; maybe TRBD1 (6 bases). CDR1 is MNHNS, CDR2 SASEGT, per germline. The CDR3 has 16 amino acids. The V end was cut by 2 bases, the J end by 2 bases, with 15 bases between. CDR3 sequence: CASSEWGRGANYGYTF. In DNA, the CDR3 is TGTGCCAGCAGTGAATGGGGTCGGGGGGCGAACTATGGCTACACCTTC.

This chain uses TRBV5-1 with TRBJ1-1, with 8 bases matching TRBD1. From germline, CDR1 is SGHRS and CDR2 YFSETQ. The CDR3 spans 13 residues. The ends lost 2 bases at V and 10 bases at J; junction bases unmatched: 7. Here the CDR3 reads CASSLGQGRGAFF. DNA of the CDR3: TGCGCCAGCAGCTTAGGACAGGGCAGAGGAGCTTTCTTT.

The gene calls are TRBV21-1 and TRBJ2-1; the D segment call TRBD2 is taken from the table without a DNA check. TRBV21-1 is a pseudogene. The CDR3 covers 12 residues. Written as DNA, the CDR3 is TGTGCCAGCATAGGGTCCTTTGCTAGCAGCTTCTTC. Amino acid sequence: CASIGSFASSFF.

The rearrangement joins TRBV27 to TRBJ1-5; 7 positions agree with TRBD1. The V gene's germline CDR1 is MNHEY and CDR2 SMNVEV (reference sequence). CDR3 size: 13 residues. Losses at the gene ends were 5 bases for V and 6 bases for J; bases not matched to a gene: 4. The CDR3 DNA is TGTGCCAGCAGTAACAGGGGAGGTCAGCCCCAGCATTTT. Residues: CASSNRGGQPQHF.

The V and J genes are TRBV5-6 and TRBJ2-7; D tentatively reads TRBD1 or TRBD2 (6 bases each). The CDR3 spans 12 residues. The V end lost 3 bases, the J end lost 7 bases, and 11 bases lay between the germline ends. Germline loops: CDR1 SGHDT, CDR2 YYEEEE. The CDR3 DNA reads as TGTGCCAGCAGCTCGGAGGGGGGTGAGCAGTACTTC. Its protein product is CASSSEGGEQYF.

This clone was counted a few times. J is TRBJ2-2 and V is TRBV14, with no clear D. Germline V lookup: CDR1 SGHDN, CDR2 FVKESK. V was shortened by 6 bases and J by 0 bases, with 8 bases between the two germline ends. CDR3 length: 14 residues. CDR3 bases: TGTGCCAGCAGACTCACAGCGAACACCGGGGAGCTGTTTTTT. Its translation: CASRLTANTGELFF.

The J gene is TRBJ1-1, the V gene TRBV5-1; D is unresolved. The V end lost 4 bases, the J end lost 0 bases, and 10 bases lay between the germline ends. This CDR3 has 14 amino acids. CDR1 is SGHRS and CDR2 is YFSETQ in the germline V gene. The CDR3 bases are TGCGCCAGCAGCCGAGATTACATGAACACTGAAGCTTTCTTT. Protein product: CASSRDYMNTEAFF.